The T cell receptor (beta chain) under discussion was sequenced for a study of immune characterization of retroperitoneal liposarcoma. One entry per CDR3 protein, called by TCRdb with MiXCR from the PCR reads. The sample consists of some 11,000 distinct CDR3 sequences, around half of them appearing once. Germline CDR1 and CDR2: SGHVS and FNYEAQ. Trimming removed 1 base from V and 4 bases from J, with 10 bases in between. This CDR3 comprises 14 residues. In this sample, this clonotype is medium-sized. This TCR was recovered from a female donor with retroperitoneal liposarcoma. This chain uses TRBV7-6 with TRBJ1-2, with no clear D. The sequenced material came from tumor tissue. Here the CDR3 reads CASSLEAVGYGYTF. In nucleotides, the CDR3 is TGTGCCAGCAGCTTAGAGGCGGTAGGCTATGGCTACACCTTC.